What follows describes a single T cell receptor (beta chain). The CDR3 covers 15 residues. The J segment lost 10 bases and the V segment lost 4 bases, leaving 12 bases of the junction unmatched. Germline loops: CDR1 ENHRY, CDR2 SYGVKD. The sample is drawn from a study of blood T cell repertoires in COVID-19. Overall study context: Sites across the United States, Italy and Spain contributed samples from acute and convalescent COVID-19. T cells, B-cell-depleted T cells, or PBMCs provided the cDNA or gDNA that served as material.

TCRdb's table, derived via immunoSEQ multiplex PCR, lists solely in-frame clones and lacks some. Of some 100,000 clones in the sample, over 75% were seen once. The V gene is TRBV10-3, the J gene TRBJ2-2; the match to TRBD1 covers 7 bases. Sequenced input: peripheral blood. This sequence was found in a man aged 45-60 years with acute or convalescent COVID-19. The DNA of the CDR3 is TGTGCCATCAGTGCCTTGACAGGGCCCGACGCGGAGCTGTTTTTT. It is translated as CAISALTGPDAELFF.